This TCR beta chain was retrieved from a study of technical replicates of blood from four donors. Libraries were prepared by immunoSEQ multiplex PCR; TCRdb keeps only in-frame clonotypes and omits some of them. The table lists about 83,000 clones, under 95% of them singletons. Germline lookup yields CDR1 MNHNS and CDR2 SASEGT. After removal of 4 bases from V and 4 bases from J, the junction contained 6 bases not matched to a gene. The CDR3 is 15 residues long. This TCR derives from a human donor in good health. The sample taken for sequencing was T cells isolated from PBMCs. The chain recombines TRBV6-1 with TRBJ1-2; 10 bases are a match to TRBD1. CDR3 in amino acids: CASSGRTGGGYGYTF. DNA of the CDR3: TGTGCCAGCAGTGGAAGGACAGGGGGTGGCTATGGCTACACCTTC.